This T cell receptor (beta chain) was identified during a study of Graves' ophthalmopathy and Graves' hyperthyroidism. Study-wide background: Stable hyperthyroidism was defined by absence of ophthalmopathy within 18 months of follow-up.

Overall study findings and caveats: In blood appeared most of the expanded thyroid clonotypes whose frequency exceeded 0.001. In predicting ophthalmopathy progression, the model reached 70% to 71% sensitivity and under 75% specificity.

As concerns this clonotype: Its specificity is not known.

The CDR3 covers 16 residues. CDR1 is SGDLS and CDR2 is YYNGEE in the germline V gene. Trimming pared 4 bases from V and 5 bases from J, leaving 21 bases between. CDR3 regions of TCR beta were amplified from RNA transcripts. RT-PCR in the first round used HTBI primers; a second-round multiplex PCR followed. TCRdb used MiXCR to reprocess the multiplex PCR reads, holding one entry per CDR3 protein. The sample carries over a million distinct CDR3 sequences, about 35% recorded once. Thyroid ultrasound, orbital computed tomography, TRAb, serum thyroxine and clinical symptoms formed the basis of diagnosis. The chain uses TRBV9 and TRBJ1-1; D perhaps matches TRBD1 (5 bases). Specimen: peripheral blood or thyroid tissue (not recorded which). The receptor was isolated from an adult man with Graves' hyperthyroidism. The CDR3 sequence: CASSPGTPGLGTEAFF. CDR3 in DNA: TGTGCCAGCAGCCCTGGGACCCCGGGCCTGGGAACTGAAGCTTTCTTT.